The rows below give T cell receptor beta chains drawn from one sample of a study of blood T cell repertoires in COVID-19. Sequencing was performed with immunoSEQ multiplex PCR; in TCRdb, only in-frame clones are kept and a portion is missing. This table holds 200,000 to 250,000 clones, 65% to 90% found once. The specimen sequenced was peripheral blood. These receptor sequences come from a woman in her seventies with COVID-19, enrolled during active disease. Each CDR3 is given with its conserved first and last residue. A D gene is named only where the DNA matches it firmly. Only part of the rows carry a size: once, few, many, or a class if the clone is expanded.

J: TRBJ1-2; size: -; D: -; V: TRBV6-6; DNA: TGTGCCAGCAGGGAGGGATCTAACTATGGCTACACCTTC; CDR3: CASREGSNYGYTF
J: TRBJ2-7; size: few; D: -; V: TRBV6-5; DNA: TGTGCCAGCAGTTGGTCAGGAACCTACGAGCAGTACTTC; CDR3: CASSWSGTYEQYF
J: TRBJ1-2; size: -; D: TRBD1; V: TRBV30; DNA: TGTGCCTGGAGCGCGGGTAACCGGGACAGGATTTTATATGGCTACACCTTC; CDR3: CAWSAGNRDRILYGYTF
J: TRBJ1-2; size: -; D: TRBD1; V: TRBV18; DNA: TGTGCCAGCTCACTGGACAGGGATAACTATGGCTACACCTTC; CDR3: CASSLDRDNYGYTF
J: TRBJ2-2; size: -; D: TRBD2; V: TRBV9; DNA: TGTGCCAGCAGCGTTGCAGGGAGGGACACCGGGGAGCTGTTTTTT; CDR3: CASSVAGRDTGELFF
J: TRBJ2-7; size: once; D: TRBD1; V: TRBV19; DNA: TGTGCCAGTAGTAATGACAGGGGGTACGAGCAGTACTTC; CDR3: CASSNDRGYEQYF
J: TRBJ1-5; size: -; D: -; V: TRBV4-3; DNA: TGCGCCAGCAGCCAAGAACCGGGGGGGAATCAGCCCCAGCATTTT; CDR3: CASSQEPGGNQPQHF
J: TRBJ1-1; size: -; D: -; V: TRBV11-2; DNA: TGTGCCAGCACCCGGGGTCTGAACACTGAAGCTTTCTTT; CDR3: CASTRGLNTEAFF
J: TRBJ2-2; size: -; D: -; V: TRBV6-6; DNA: TGTGCCAGCAAAATCGGGACTGCGAACACCGGGGAGCTGTTTTTT; CDR3: CASKIGTANTGELFF
J: TRBJ1-1; size: -; D: -; V: TRBV18; DNA: TGTGCCAGCTCACCATTGGGGGCCGGGGTCGCTGAAGCTTTCTTT; CDR3: CASSPLGAGVAEAFF
J: TRBJ2-3; size: once; D: -; V: TRBV9; DNA: TGTGCCAGCAGCGTAGGTCACAACACAGATACGCAGTATTTT; CDR3: CASSVGHNTDTQYF
J: TRBJ1-4; size: -; D: -; V: TRBV7-9; DNA: TGTGCCAGCAGCTTATCCAGGGCGAATGAAAAACTGTTTTTT; CDR3: CASSLSRANEKLFF
J: TRBJ1-2; size: -; D: -; V: TRBV6-5; DNA: TGTGCCAGCAGTAGCGAGGGGGTACGTGGCTACACCTTC; CDR3: CASSSEGVRGYTF
J: TRBJ1-5; size: -; D: TRBD1; V: TRBV4-1; DNA: TGCGCCAGCAGCCAAACCAGGGGGGCCCTCGGTCAGCCCCAGCATTTT; CDR3: CASSQTRGALGQPQHF
J: TRBJ2-1; size: few; D: TRBD1; V: TRBV6-6; DNA: TGTGCCAGCAGAGGACAGGGGGCTTCCTACAATGAGCAGTTCTTC; CDR3: CASRGQGASYNEQFF
J: TRBJ2-3; size: -; D: -; V: TRBV6-5; DNA: TGTGCCACCTCACCGGGAACCCGGGCCTCTACGCAGTATTTT; CDR3: CATSPGTRASTQYF
J: TRBJ2-1; size: -; D: TRBD1; V: TRBV28; DNA: TGTGCCAGCAGTTCTCCCGGGACAGGCAACAATGAGCAGTTCTTC; CDR3: CASSSPGTGNNEQFF